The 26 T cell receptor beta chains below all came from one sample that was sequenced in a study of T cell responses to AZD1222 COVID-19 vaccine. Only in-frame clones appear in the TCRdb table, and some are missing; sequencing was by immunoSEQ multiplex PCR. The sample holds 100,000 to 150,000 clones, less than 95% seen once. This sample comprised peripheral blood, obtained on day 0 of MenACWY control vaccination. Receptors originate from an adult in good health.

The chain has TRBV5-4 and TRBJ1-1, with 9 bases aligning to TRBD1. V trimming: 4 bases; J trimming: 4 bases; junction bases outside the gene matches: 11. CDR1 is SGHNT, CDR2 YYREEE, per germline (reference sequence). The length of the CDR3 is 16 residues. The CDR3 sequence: CASSPYPGQGGTEAFF. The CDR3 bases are TGTGCCAGCAGCCCGTATCCGGGACAGGGTGGCACTGAAGCTTTCTTT.

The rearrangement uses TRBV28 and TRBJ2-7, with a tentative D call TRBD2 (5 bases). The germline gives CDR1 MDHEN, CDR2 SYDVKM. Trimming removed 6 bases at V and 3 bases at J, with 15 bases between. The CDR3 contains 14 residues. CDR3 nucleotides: TGTGCCAGCAGGGAATCCGGGGTCTACTACGAGCAGTACTTC. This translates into CASRESGVYYEQYF.

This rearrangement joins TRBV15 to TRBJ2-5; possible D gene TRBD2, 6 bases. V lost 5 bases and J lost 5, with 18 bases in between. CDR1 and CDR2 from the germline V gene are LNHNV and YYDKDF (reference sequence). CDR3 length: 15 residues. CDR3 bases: TGTGCCACCAGCGCACCTGGGTCGGGAGAGGAGACCCAGTACTTC. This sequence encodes CATSAPGSGEETQYF.

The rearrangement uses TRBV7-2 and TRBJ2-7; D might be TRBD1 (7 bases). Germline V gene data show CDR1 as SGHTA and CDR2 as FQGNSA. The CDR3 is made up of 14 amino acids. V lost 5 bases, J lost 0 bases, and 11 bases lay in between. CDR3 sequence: CASSPGGSSYEQYF. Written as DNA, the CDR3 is TGTGCCAGCAGCCCAGGGGGGTCCTCCTACGAGCAGTACTTC.

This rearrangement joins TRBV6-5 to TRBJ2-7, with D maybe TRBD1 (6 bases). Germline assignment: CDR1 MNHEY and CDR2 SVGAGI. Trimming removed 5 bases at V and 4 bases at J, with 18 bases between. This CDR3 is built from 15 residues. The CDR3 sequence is CASSQWATGGYEQYF. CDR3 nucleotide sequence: TGTGCCAGCAGTCAGTGGGCGACAGGAGGTTACGAGCAGTACTTC.

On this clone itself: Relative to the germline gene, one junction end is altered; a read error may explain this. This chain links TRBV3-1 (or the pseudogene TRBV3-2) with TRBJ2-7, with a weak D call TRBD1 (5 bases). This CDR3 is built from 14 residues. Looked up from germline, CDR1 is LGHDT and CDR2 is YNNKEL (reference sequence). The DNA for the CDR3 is TGTGCCAGCAGCGAGAGTACAGGAGCCTACGAGCAGTGCTTC. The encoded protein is CASSESTGAYEQCF.

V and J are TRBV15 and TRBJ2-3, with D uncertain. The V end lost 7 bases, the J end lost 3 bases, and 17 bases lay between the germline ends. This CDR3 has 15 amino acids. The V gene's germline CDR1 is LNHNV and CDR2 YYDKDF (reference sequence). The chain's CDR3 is CATNPGKGQTDTQYF. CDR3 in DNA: TGTGCCACCAACCCTGGGAAGGGTCAAACAGATACGCAGTATTTT.

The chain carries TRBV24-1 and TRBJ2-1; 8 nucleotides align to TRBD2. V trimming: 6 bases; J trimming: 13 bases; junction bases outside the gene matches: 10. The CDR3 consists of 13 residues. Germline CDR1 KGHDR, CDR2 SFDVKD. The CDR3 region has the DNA TGTGCCACCAGTCGGGAGGGTCGGGACTCTCAGTTCTTC. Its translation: CATSREGRDSQFF.

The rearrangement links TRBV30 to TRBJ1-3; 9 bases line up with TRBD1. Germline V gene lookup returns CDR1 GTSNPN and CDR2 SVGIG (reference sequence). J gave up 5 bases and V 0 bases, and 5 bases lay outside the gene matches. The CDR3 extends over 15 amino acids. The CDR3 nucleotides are TGTGCCTGGAGTGTACCAACAGGGGGCCGAAACACCATATATTTT. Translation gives CAWSVPTGGRNTIYF.

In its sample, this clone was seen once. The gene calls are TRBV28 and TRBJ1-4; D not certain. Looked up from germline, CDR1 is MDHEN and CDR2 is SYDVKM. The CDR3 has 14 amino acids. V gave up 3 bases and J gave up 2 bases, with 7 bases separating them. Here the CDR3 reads CASSFLGTNEKLFF. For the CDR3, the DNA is TGTGCCAGCAGTTTTTTGGGGACTAATGAAAAACTGTTTTTT. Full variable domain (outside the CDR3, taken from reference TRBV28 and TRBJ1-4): DVKVTQSSRYLVKRTGEKVFLECVQDMDHENMFWYRQDPGLGLRLIYFSYDVKMKEKGDIPEGYSVSREKKERFSLILESASTNQTSMYLCASSFLGTNEKLFFGSGTQLSVL.

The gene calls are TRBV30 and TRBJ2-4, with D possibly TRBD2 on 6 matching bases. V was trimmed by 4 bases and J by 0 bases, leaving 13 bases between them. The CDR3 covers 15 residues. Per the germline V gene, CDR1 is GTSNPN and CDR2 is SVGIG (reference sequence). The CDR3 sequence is CAWMGGVPAKNIQYF. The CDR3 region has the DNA TGTGCCTGGATGGGCGGGGTTCCAGCCAAAAACATTCAGTACTTC.

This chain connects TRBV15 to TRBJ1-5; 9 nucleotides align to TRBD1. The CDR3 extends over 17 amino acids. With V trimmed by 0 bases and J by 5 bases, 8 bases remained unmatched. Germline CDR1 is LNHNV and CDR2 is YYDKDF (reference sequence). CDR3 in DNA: TGTGCCACCAGCAGAGATATTGGGACAGGGACGGATCAGCCCCAGCATTTT. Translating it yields CATSRDIGTGTDQPQHF. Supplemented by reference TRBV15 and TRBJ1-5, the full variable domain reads DAMVIQNPRYQVTQFGKPVTLSCSQTLNHNVMYWYQQKSSQAPKLLFHYYDKDFNNEADTPDNFQSRRPNTSFCFLDIRSPGLGDTAMYLCATSRDIGTGTDQPQHFGDGTRLSIL.

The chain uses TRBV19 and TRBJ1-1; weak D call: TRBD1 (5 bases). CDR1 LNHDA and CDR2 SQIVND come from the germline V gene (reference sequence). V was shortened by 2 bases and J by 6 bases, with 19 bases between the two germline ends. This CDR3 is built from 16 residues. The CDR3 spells CASSISGRVRTPEAFF. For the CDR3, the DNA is TGTGCCAGTAGTATATCGGGCAGGGTGAGGACTCCTGAAGCTTTCTTT.

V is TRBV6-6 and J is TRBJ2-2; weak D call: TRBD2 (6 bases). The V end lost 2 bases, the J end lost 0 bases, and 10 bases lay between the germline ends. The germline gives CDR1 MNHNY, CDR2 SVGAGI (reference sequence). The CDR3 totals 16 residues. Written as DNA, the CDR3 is TGTGCCAGCAGTTACGCGGGGCCCCCGAACACCGGGGAGCTGTTTTTT. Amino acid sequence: CASSYAGPPNTGELFF.

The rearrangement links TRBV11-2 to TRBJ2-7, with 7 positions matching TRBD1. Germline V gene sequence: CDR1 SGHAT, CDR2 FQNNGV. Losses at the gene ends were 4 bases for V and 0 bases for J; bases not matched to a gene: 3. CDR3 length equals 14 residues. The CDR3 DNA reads TGTGCCAGCAGCTCACGACAGGGCTCCTACGAGCAGTACTTC. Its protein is CASSSRQGSYEQYF.

The CDR3: CASSHFPGQNTEAFF. The CDR3 DNA sequence: TGCGCCAGCAGCCATTTTCCGGGACAGAACACTGAAGCTTTCTTT. This chain connects TRBV4-1 to TRBJ1-1; tentatively, D is TRBD1 (6 bases). The CDR3 length is 15 residues. Germline assignment: CDR1 MGHRA and CDR2 YSYEKL. Trimming removed 3 bases from V and 1 base from J, with 12 bases in between.

The DNA for the CDR3 is TGTGCCAGCAGCCCTCAGGAGGAACTAGCGAGGAATGAGCAGTTCTTC. Translated: CASSPQEELARNEQFF. This chain joins TRBV7-9 and TRBJ2-1; 7 nucleotides line up with TRBD2. Trimming cost V 5 bases and J 7 bases; bases outside gene matches: 14. The length of the CDR3 is 16 residues. Germline CDR1 SEHNR, CDR2 FQNEAQ (reference sequence).

The CDR3 loop reads CAISESGGRGADTQYF. The CDR3 DNA is TGTGCCATCAGTGAGTCGGGTGGGAGAGGAGCAGATACGCAGTATTTT. The chain recombines TRBV10-3 with TRBJ2-3, with a possible D match to TRBD2 (5 bases). Between the trimmed V and J ends, which lost 0 bases and 4 bases, there was a span of 14 bases. The CDR3 is 16 residues long. Looked up from germline, CDR1 is ENHRY and CDR2 is SYGVKD.

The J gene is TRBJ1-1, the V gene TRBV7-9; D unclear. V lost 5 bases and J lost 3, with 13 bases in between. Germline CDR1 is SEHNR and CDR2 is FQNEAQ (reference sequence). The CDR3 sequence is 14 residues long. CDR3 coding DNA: TGTGCCAGCAGCACACGTAGGACGGACACTGAAGCTTTCTTT. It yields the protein CASSTRRTDTEAFF.

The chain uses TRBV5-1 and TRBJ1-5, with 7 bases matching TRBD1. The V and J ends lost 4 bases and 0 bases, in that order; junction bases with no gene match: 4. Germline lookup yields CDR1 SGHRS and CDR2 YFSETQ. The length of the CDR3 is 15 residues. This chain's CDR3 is CASSEGTVSNQPQHF. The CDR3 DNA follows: TGCGCCAGCAGCGAAGGGACAGTTAGCAATCAGCCCCAGCATTTT.

CDR3 protein: CAWSVGGTNEKLFF. CDR3 nucleotides: TGTGCCTGGAGCGTCGGGGGCACTAATGAAAAACTGTTTTTT. The chain joins TRBV30 to TRBJ1-4; possible D gene TRBD1, 6 bases. The CDR3 runs 14 residues. Germline V lookup: CDR1 GTSNPN, CDR2 SVGIG (reference sequence). Trimming took 3 bases from V and 2 from J, leaving 10 bases between them.

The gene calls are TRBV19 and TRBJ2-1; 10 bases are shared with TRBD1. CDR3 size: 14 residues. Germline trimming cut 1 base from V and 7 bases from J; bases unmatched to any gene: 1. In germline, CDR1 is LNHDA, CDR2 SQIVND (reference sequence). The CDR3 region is CASSIGTGGNEQFF. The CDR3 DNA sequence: TGTGCCAGTAGTATAGGGACAGGGGGGAATGAGCAGTTCTTC.

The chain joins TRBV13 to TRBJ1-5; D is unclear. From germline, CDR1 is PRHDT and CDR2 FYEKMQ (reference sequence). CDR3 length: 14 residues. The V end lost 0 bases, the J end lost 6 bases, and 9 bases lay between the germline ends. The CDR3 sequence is CASSLGERAQPQHF. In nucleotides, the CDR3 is TGTGCCAGCAGCTTAGGGGAGAGGGCTCAGCCCCAGCATTTT.

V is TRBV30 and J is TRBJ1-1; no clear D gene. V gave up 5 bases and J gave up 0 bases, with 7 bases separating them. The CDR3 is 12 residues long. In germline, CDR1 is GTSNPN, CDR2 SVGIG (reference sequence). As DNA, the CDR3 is TGTGCCTGGGGACGGCTGAACACTGAAGCTTTCTTT. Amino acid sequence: CAWGRLNTEAFF.

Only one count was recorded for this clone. Here the CDR3 reads CASSLAAGGAYGNTIYF. CDR3 sequence (DNA): TGTGCCAGCAGCTTAGCTGCAGGGGGCGCTTATGGAAACACCATATATTTT. The chain joins TRBV7-2 to TRBJ1-3, with 8 bases matching TRBD1. Trimming at V came to 0 bases and at J to 3 bases, leaving 7 bases not matched to a gene. The CDR3 spans 17 residues. Per germline, CDR1 SGHTA and CDR2 FQGNSA. The full variable domain, in which reference TRBV7-2 and TRBJ1-3 provide the parts outside the CDR3, is GAGVSQSPSNKVTEKGKDVELRCDPISGHTALYWYRQSLGQGLEFLIYFQGNSAPDKSGLPSDRFSAERTGGSVSTLTIQRTQQEDSAVYLCASSLAAGGAYGNTIYFGEGSWLTVV.

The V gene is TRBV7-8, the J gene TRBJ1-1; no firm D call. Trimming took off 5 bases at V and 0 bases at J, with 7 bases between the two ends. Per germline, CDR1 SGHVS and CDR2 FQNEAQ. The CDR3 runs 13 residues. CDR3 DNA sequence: TGTGCCAGCAGCCCCCAGATGAACACTGAAGCTTTCTTT. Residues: CASSPQMNTEAFF.